The next 31 T cell receptor beta chains were all read from a single sample in a study of T-cell memory formation after mild COVID-19. MiXCR, run by TCRdb on the 5' RACE reads, gives a single entry per CDR3 protein. The data hold more than 350,000 distinct CDR3 sequences, with about 17% observed a single time. The sequenced material came from PBMCs or a T cell subset sorted from them (not recorded which). These receptors all stem from a man aged 18 to 30 who had mild COVID-19 (a few samples of this study predate the infection). Cell type and time point are not known.

This clonotype was seen a handful of times. The chain carries TRBV20-1 and TRBJ2-3; the D gene is possibly TRBD2 (6 bases). V lost 2 bases to trimming and J lost 4 bases, with 13 bases between them. Germline V CDR1 and CDR2: DFQATT, SNEGSKA (reference sequence). The CDR3 consists of 14 residues. The CDR3 spells CSARPVAVADTQYF. The CDR3 DNA reads as TGCAGTGCTAGACCAGTAGCGGTGGCAGATACGCAGTATTTT.

This clonotype was counted at least ten times. The chain recombines TRBV9 with TRBJ2-3; 8 bases map to TRBD1. V shed 3 bases and J 2 bases; nucleotides not matched to a gene: 2. This CDR3 is 14 amino acids long. CDR1 and CDR2 from the germline V gene are SGDLS and YYNGEE. CDR3 in amino acids: CASSEDRDTDTQYF. As DNA, the CDR3 is TGTGCCAGCAGCGAGGACAGGGACACAGATACGCAGTATTTT.

This clonotype was seen a handful of times. The genes are TRBV20-1 and TRBJ2-1; 9 bases agree with TRBD1. Germline V gene lookup returns CDR1 DFQATT and CDR2 SNEGSKA (reference sequence). Germline trimming cut 5 bases from V and 8 bases from J; bases unmatched to any gene: 10. The CDR3 loop spans 14 amino acids. CDR3 DNA sequence: TGCAGTGCTGAGGGGACAGGGTTAAGGGATGAGCAGTTCTTC. Translation: CSAEGTGLRDEQFF.

V is TRBV7-9 and J is TRBJ2-3; D is unclear. Deletions cut 2 bases from V and 0 bases from J, with 6 bases between. CDR1 is SEHNR, CDR2 FQNEAQ, per germline (reference sequence). The CDR3 totals 14 residues. CDR3: CASSLTESTDTQYF. DNA of the CDR3: TGTGCCAGCAGCTTAACGGAAAGCACAGATACGCAGTATTTT.

The V call is TRBV4-2, the J call TRBJ2-5; D unclear. This CDR3 has 14 amino acids. Germline lookup yields CDR1 LGHNA and CDR2 YNFKEQ. Trimming stripped 0 bases from V and 5 bases from J, with 10 bases between. The CDR3 sequence: CASSQDLSSETQYF. The CDR3 DNA reads TGTGCCAGCAGCCAAGATCTTTCGAGCGAGACCCAGTACTTC.

The V call is TRBV20-1, the J call TRBJ1-1; no clear D. Trimming pared 3 bases from V and 7 bases from J, leaving 9 bases between. Germline-derived CDR1 and CDR2 are DFQATT and SNEGSKA (reference sequence). The CDR3 length is 11 residues. CDR3 DNA sequence: TGCAGTGCTAGGGTCCTATATGAAGCTTTCTTT. Translation gives CSARVLYEAFF.

V and J are TRBV7-9 and TRBJ2-5; possibly TRBD2 for D (6 bases). This CDR3 contains 16 residues. Trimming cost V 5 bases and J 2 bases, with 18 bases left between them. Germline V gene sequence: CDR1 SEHNR, CDR2 FQNEAQ (reference sequence). The CDR3 coding sequence is TGTGCCAGCAGCACCCAAGGGACGGCGGGGCAAGAGACCCAGTACTTC. It specifies CASSTQGTAGQETQYF.

This clonotype appeared many times. The chain recombines TRBV12-3 or TRBV12-4 with TRBJ1-6; 7 bases are shared with TRBD1. The CDR3 length is 15 residues. The V and J ends lost 5 bases and 7 bases, in that order; junction bases with no gene match: 8. The CDR3 loop reads CASSREGAVNSPLHF. CDR3 DNA: TGTGCCAGCAGTCGCGAGGGGGCAGTCAATTCACCCCTCCACTTT.

J is TRBJ2-7 and V is TRBV28, with D possibly TRBD1 on 8 matching bases. CDR3 length equals 13 residues. The V and J ends lost 3 bases and 7 bases respectively, with 13 bases between them. Germline V gene lookup returns CDR1 MDHEN and CDR2 SYDVKM. In nucleotides, the CDR3 is TGTGCCAGCAGTTTGACAGGGGAGGGAGAGCAGTACGTC. Its protein is CASSLTGEGEQYV.

This clonotype showed up just a few times. V and J are TRBV29-1 and TRBJ1-1; D gene uncertain. The ends were cut back, 1 base at V and 13 bases at J, with 16 bases in the middle. Germline CDR1 is SQVTM and CDR2 is ANQGSEA. The CDR3 contains 12 residues. Here the CDR3 DNA reads TGCAGCGTTGAAGCGACACCCGGAGTTGGTTTCTTT. Translated, it gives CSVEATPGVGFF.

This clonotype showed up just once. This sequence joins TRBV5-1 and TRBJ1-1; perhaps TRBD1 as D (5 bases). CDR3 size: 11 residues. Germline CDR1 reads SGHRS; CDR2 reads YFSETQ. The V gene lost 4 bases and the J gene lost 10 bases, with 11 bases spanning the gap. The CDR3, as DNA: TGCGCCAGCAGCGTCCGGGGGGGAGCTTTCTTT. Amino acid sequence: CASSVRGGAFF.

This clonotype was seen a handful of times. The rearrangement links TRBV5-1 to TRBJ2-7; 7 nucleotides line up with TRBD1. CDR1 is SGHRS, CDR2 YFSETQ, per germline. This CDR3 comprises 16 residues. The ends lost 4 bases at V and 7 bases at J; junction bases unmatched: 17. CDR3 bases: TGCGCCAGCAGCGACCGGGGACAGCCGGGGCTTGGGGAGCAGTACGTC. This gives the protein CASSDRGQPGLGEQYV.

This clonotype was recorded many times. This chain links TRBV20-1 with TRBJ1-5; 7 nucleotides align to TRBD1. J was trimmed by 4 bases and V by 3 bases; bases with no gene match: 9. CDR3 length equals 15 residues. Germline CDR1 reads DFQATT; CDR2 reads SNEGSKA (reference sequence). The CDR3 region is CSASSATGWNQPQHF. The CDR3 bases are TGCAGTGCTAGTTCGGCGACAGGGTGGAATCAGCCCCAGCATTTT.

This clonotype was observed a handful of times. The chain carries TRBV6-6 and TRBJ1-2, with D maybe TRBD1 (6 bases). The CDR3 sequence is 14 residues long. Germline loops: CDR1 MNHNY, CDR2 SVGAGI (reference sequence). With 0 bases removed from V and 7 bases from J, the gap between germline ends came to 12 bases. As DNA, the CDR3 is TGTGCCAGCAGTTACTCAAGGGGGGCGGGTGGCTACACCTTC. Protein: CASSYSRGAGGYTF.

This clonotype was observed a handful of times. This sequence joins TRBV3-1 and TRBJ1-3; D not certain. Trimming stripped 4 bases from V and 9 bases from J, with 16 bases between. The CDR3 runs to 14 residues. The germline V gene has CDR1 LGHDT and CDR2 YNNKEL (reference sequence). This CDR3 reads CASSPTSSQSTIYF. DNA of the CDR3: TGTGCCAGCAGCCCGACATCGTCGCAAAGCACCATATATTTT.

This clonotype showed up just a few times. The chain combines TRBV3-1 with TRBJ1-1; D uncertain. The V gene lost 6 bases and the J gene lost 2 bases, with 10 bases spanning the gap. This CDR3 has 13 residues. From germline, CDR1 is LGHDT and CDR2 YNNKEL (reference sequence). CDR3 DNA: TGTGCCAGCAGACTAGGGAGTAACACTGAAGCTTTCTTT. It translates to CASRLGSNTEAFF.

The gene calls are TRBV29-1 and TRBJ1-2; D is perhaps TRBD1 (5 bases). Germline-derived CDR1 and CDR2 are SQVTM and ANQGSEA. The CDR3 length is 13 residues. The V and J ends lost 4 bases and 4 bases respectively, with 13 bases between them. The CDR3 region is CSVGGAARYGYTF. CDR3 bases: TGCAGCGTTGGAGGGGCTGCCCGCTATGGCTACACCTTC.

J is TRBJ2-5 and V is TRBV2; D gene ambiguous. Germline CDR1 and CDR2: SNHLY and FYNNEI. The CDR3 is 15 amino acids. V dropped 3 bases and J dropped 5 bases, with 16 bases sitting between them. CDR3 DNA sequence: TGTGCCAGCAGTGATCCGGTCACAGCCAGCGAGACCCAGTACTTC. It specifies CASSDPVTASETQYF.

The CDR3 loop is CASSLNPSAGKNIQYF. The CDR3 DNA sequence: TGTGCCAGCAGTTTAAACCCGTCGGCAGGGAAAAACATTCAGTACTTC. The chain carries TRBV12-3 or TRBV12-4 and TRBJ2-4, with D perhaps TRBD1 (5 bases). V was cut by 2 bases and J by 4 bases, with 15 bases left in between. CDR3 length: 16 amino acids.

This clonotype was counted ten times or more. At one end, the junction sequence differs from germline, possibly due to a read error. The chain employs TRBV29-1 and TRBJ2-5; perhaps TRBD2 as D (5 bases). This CDR3 has 10 residues. Germline V CDR1 and CDR2: SQVTM, ANQGSEA. The CDR3, as DNA: TGCAGCGTTGAAGATCCGAGGGTGGACTTC. Amino acid sequence: CSVEDPRVDF.

This clonotype was counted a few times. The chain recombines TRBV4-2 with TRBJ2-1; 9 bases match TRBD2. Germline loops: CDR1 LGHNA, CDR2 YNFKEQ. Trimming took 0 bases from V and 8 from J; bases not matched to a gene: 5. The CDR3 runs 15 residues. In DNA, the CDR3 is TGTGCCAGCAGCCAAGAGGCGCGGGGGGGCCATGAGCAGTTCTTC. It translates to CASSQEARGGHEQFF.

This clonotype was recorded a few times. The gene calls are TRBV20-1 and TRBJ1-4; D possibly corresponds to TRBD1 (5 bases). Trimming left V 0 bases short and J 12 bases short, with 14 bases between. Germline V CDR1 and CDR2: DFQATT, SNEGSKA (reference sequence). The CDR3 extends over 13 amino acids. CDR3 in DNA: TGCAGTGCTAGAGATGGACGGGACGGGGAACTGTTTTTT. Protein product: CSARDGRDGELFF.

This chain connects TRBV9 to TRBJ2-7; no reliable D call. V was cut by 4 bases and J by 3 bases, with 17 bases left in between. Germline V gene lookup returns CDR1 SGDLS and CDR2 YYNGEE. The CDR3 loop spans 15 amino acids. Written as DNA, the CDR3 is TGTGCCAGCAGCCCTGTTTCCCGAGCGTTCTACGAGCAGTACTTC. It is translated as CASSPVSRAFYEQYF.

This clonotype has a handful of counts. The gene calls are TRBV11-1 and TRBJ2-1; D is ambiguous. The CDR3 sequence is 14 residues long. V gave up 5 bases and J gave up 4 bases, with 12 bases separating them. From germline, CDR1 is SGHAT and CDR2 FQDESV (reference sequence). CDR3 sequence: CASSPPDGYNEQFF. The CDR3 nucleotides are TGTGCCAGCAGCCCCCCGGACGGATACAATGAGCAGTTCTTC.

The genes are TRBV4-1 and TRBJ1-5, with no clear D. The CDR3 contains 13 residues. Trimming stripped 2 bases from V and 6 bases from J, with 8 bases between. Germline loops: CDR1 MGHRA, CDR2 YSYEKL. The CDR3 region has the DNA TGCGCCAGCAGCCAACATTGGGGTCAGCCCCAGCATTTT. Its translation is CASSQHWGQPQHF.

This clonotype has a handful of counts. The chain uses TRBV24-1 and TRBJ2-3; 8 positions agree with TRBD2. Per the germline V gene, CDR1 is KGHDR and CDR2 is SFDVKD. V lost 6 bases, J lost 0 bases, and 7 bases stayed unmatched. The CDR3 loop spans 16 amino acids. CDR3 DNA sequence: TGTGCCACCAGTCCCGGGACTAGGGGTAGCACAGATACGCAGTATTTT. It encodes CATSPGTRGSTDTQYF.

This chain uses TRBV4-2 with TRBJ2-5, with 8 bases fitting TRBD1. This CDR3 has 15 residues. Germline values: CDR1 LGHNA, CDR2 YNFKEQ. The V and J ends lost 1 base and 5 bases, in that order; junction bases with no gene match: 6. The CDR3 reads CASSQVLAGGETQYF. The CDR3 DNA follows: TGTGCCAGCAGCCAAGTTCTGGCAGGGGGCGAGACCCAGTACTTC.

This clonotype has only a few counts. This rearrangement joins TRBV7-9 to TRBJ2-6; the match to TRBD1 covers 9 bases. CDR1 and CDR2 from the germline V gene are SEHNR and FQNEAQ (reference sequence). With 2 bases clipped from V and 2 bases from J, the junction kept 10 bases outside the gene matches. The length of the CDR3 is 19 residues. CDR3 bases: TGTGCCAGCAGCTTATCGGCCGGGACAGGGAGTACTGGGGCCAACGTCCTGACTTTC. Translation: CASSLSAGTGSTGANVLTF.

V is TRBV7-8 and J is TRBJ1-4; weak D call: TRBD1 (5 bases). Germline CDR1 is SGHVS and CDR2 is FQNEAQ. The germline V and J ends were trimmed by 5 bases and 5 bases, with 9 bases remaining between them. The CDR3 is 13 residues long. For the CDR3, the DNA is TGTGCCAGCAGCGGGGGACGAAATGAAAAACTGTTTTTT. Encoded protein: CASSGGRNEKLFF.

The chain employs TRBV20-1 and TRBJ1-1; the D is unclear. The V gene lost 1 base and the J gene lost 9 bases, with 9 bases spanning the gap. The CDR3 consists of 11 residues. Germline V gene data show CDR1 as DFQATT and CDR2 as SNEGSKA (reference sequence). The CDR3 spells CSARAGSQAFF. For the CDR3, the DNA is TGCAGTGCTAGAGCGGGTTCCCAAGCTTTCTTT.

This clonotype was seen a handful of times. The V gene is TRBV12-3 or TRBV12-4, the J gene TRBJ1-6; no clear D gene. This CDR3 has 14 amino acids. Deletions cut 8 bases from V and 5 bases from J, with 13 bases between. The CDR3 nucleotides read TGTGCCAGCGCACCCCCAAGGGATAATTCACCCCTCCACTTT. This gives the protein CASAPPRDNSPLHF.